This T cell receptor beta chain was captured in a study of blood T cell repertoires in COVID-19. Study background: Researchers got acute and convalescent COVID-19 samples from the United States, Italy and Spain. The cDNA or gDNA used as material had been derived from T cells, B-cell-depleted T cells, or PBMCs.

Germline assignment: CDR1 LGHDT and CDR2 YNNKEL (reference sequence). The ends lost 1 base at V and 6 bases at J; junction bases unmatched: 10. The CDR3 sequence is 17 residues long. Authors' data handling: Estimated nucleated cell counts came from reference gene primer amplification. Profiled with immunoSEQ multiplex PCR; TCRdb holds only in-frame clones, not every one. That table furnishes V, J and clone size, whereas the DNA furnished D and trimming. The repertoire holds about 74,000 clones, around 90% seen once, with roughly 4.8% in the top ten. This sequence was found in a woman older than 75 with acute or convalescent COVID-19. The sequenced material came from peripheral blood. V and J are TRBV3-1 (or the pseudogene TRBV3-2) and TRBJ2-7; 12 bases match TRBD2. Here the CDR3 reads CASSQVRLAGGPLEQYF. In DNA, the CDR3 is TGTGCCAGCAGCCAAGTGAGGCTAGCGGGAGGGCCTCTCGAGCAGTACTTC.